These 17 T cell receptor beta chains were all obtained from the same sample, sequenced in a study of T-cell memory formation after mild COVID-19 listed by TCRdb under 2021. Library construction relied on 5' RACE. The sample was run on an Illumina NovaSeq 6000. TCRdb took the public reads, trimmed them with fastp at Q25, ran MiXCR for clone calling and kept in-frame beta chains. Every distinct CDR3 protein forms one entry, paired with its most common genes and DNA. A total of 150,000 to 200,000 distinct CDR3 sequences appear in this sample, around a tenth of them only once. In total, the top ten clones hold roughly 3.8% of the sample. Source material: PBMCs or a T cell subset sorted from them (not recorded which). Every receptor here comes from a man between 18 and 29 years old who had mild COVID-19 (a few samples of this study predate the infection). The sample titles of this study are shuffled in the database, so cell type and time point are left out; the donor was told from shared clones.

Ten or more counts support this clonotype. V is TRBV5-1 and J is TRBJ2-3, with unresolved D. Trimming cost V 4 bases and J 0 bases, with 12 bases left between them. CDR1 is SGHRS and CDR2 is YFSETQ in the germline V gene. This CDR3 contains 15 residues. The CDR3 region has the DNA TGCGCCAGCAGCGTCCGGCCAGCTAGCACAGATACGCAGTATTTT. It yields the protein CASSVRPASTDTQYF. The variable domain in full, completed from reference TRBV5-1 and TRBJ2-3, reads KAGVTQTPRYLIKTRGQQVTLSCSPISGHRSVSWYQQTPGQGLQFLFEYFSETQRNKGNFPGRFSGRQFSNSRSEMNVSTLELGDSALYLCASSVRPASTDTQYFGPGTRLTVL.

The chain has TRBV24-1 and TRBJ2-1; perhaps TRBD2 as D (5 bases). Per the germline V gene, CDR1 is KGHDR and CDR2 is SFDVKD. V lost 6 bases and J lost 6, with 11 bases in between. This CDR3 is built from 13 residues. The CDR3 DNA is TGTGCCACCAGTCCAGCGGCGGGCAATGAGCAGTTCTTC. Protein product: CATSPAAGNEQFF.

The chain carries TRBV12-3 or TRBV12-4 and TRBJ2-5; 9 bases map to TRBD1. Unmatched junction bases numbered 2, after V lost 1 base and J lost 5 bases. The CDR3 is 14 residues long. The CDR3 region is CASSLGDRAETQYF. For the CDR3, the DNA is TGTGCCAGCAGTTTAGGGGACAGGGCTGAGACCCAGTACTTC.

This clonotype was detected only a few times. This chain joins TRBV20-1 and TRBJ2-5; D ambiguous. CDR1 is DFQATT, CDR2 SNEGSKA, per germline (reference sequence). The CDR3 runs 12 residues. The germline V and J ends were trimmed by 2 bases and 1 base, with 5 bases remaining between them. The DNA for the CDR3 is TGCAGTGCTAGAAACCTCCAAGAGACCCAGTACTTC. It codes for CSARNLQETQYF.

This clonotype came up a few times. CDR3 DNA sequence: TGTGCCAGCAGCTTATACCTAAACACTGAAGCTTTCTTT. Translated, it gives CASSLYLNTEAFF. The J gene is TRBJ1-1, the V gene TRBV7-2; D not certain. Per the germline V gene, CDR1 is SGHTA and CDR2 is FQGNSA. The CDR3 sequence is 13 residues long. V lost 2 bases to trimming and J lost 2 bases, with 6 bases between them.

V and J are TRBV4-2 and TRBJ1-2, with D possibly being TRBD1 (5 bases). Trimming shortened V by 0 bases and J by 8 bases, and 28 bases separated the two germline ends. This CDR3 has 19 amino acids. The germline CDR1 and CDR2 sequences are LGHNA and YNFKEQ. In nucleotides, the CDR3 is TGTGCCAGCAGCCAAGATCGGGCAGGGACGTCCCCTATCAGTTTGGGCTACACCTTC. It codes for CASSQDRAGTSPISLGYTF.

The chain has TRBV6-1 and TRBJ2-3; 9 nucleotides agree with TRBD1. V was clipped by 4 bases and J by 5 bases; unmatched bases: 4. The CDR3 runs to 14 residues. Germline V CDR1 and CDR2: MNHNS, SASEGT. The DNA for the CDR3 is TGTGCCAGCAGTGCCCGGGACAGGGAAGATACGCAGTATTTT. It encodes CASSARDREDTQYF.

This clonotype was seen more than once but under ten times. The CDR3 here is CASSHPPGQENEKLFF. CDR3 bases: TGTGCCAGCAGCCACCCGCCGGGACAGGAGAATGAAAAACTGTTTTTT. The rearrangement uses TRBV4-2 and TRBJ1-4; 8 bases line up with TRBD1. The germline V gene has CDR1 LGHNA and CDR2 YNFKEQ. The junction had 8 bases not matched to a gene; V was cut back by 3 bases and J by 5 bases. The CDR3 totals 16 residues.

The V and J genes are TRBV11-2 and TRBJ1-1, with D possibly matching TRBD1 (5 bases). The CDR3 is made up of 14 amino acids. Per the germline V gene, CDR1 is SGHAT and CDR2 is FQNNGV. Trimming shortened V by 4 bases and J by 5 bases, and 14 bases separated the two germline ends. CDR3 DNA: TGTGCCAGCAGCTCAGTCAGGGTTCAAACTGAAGCTTTCTTT. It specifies CASSSVRVQTEAFF.

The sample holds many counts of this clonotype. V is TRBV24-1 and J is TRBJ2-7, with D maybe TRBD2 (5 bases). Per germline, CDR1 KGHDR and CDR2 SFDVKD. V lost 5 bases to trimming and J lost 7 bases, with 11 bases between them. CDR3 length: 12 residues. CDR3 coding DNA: TGTGCCACCAGTGGGACTGCAGAGGAGCAGTACTTC. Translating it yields CATSGTAEEQYF.

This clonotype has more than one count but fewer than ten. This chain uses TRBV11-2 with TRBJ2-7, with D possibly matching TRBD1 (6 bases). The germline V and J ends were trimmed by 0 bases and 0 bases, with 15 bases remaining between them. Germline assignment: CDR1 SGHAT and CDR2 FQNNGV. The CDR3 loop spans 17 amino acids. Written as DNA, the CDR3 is TGTGCCAGCAGCTTAGATCAACGGCAGGGGAGCTCCTACGAGCAGTACTTC. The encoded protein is CASSLDQRQGSSYEQYF.

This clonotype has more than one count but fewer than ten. CDR3 in amino acids: CSASSLFGETYNEQFF. CDR3 nucleotide sequence: TGCAGTGCTAGTTCCCTTTTCGGGGAGACCTACAATGAGCAGTTCTTC. The rearrangement links TRBV20-1 to TRBJ2-1, with D perhaps matching TRBD2 (5 bases). The CDR3 sequence is 16 residues long. Germline CDR1 is DFQATT and CDR2 is SNEGSKA (reference sequence). Trimming removed 3 bases at V and 2 bases at J, with 17 bases between.

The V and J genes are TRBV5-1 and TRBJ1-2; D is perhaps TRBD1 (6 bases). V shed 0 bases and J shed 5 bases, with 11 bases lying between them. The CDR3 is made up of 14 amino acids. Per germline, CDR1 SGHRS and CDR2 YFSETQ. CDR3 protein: CASSLDTGIYGYTF. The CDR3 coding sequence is TGCGCCAGCAGCTTGGATACAGGGATTTATGGCTACACCTTC. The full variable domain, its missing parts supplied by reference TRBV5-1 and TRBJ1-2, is KAGVTQTPRYLIKTRGQQVTLSCSPISGHRSVSWYQQTPGQGLQFLFEYFSETQRNKGNFPGRFSGRQFSNSRSEMNVSTLELGDSALYLCASSLDTGIYGYTFGSGTRLTVV.

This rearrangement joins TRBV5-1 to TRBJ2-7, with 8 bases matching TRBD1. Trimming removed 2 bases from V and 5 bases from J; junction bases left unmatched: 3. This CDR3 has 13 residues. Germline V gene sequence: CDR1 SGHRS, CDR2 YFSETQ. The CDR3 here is CASSFAGGDEQYV. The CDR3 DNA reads TGCGCCAGCAGCTTTGCAGGGGGCGACGAGCAGTACGTC.

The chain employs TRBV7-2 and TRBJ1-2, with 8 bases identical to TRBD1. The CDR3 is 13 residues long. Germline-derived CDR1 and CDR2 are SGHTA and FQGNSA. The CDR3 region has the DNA TGTGCTACCCGTCGTCAGGGGGCTGAAGGCTACACCTTC. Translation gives CATRRQGAEGYTF.

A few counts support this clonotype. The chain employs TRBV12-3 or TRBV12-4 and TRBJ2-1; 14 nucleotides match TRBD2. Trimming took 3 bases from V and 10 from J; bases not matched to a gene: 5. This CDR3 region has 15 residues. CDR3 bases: TGTGCCAGCAGTTTGGGACTAGCGGGGGCAAGAGAGCAGTTCTTC. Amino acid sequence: CASSLGLAGAREQFF.

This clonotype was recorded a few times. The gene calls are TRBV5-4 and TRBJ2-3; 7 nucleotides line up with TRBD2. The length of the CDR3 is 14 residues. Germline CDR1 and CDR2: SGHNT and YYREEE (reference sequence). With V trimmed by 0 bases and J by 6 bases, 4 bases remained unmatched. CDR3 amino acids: CASSLDPGGDTQYF. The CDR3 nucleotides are TGTGCCAGCAGCTTGGACCCCGGGGGGGATACGCAGTATTTT.